This is a list of T cell receptor beta chains from one sample in a study of cytomegalovirus exposure and HLA in healthy donors. Produced via immunoSEQ multiplex PCR; TCRdb's table is partial and in-frame only. The table has 100,000 to 120,000 clones, around three quarters seen once. The sample consisted of PBMCs. The receptors derive from a woman aged 30 to 39 in good health and CMV-seronegative. CDR3s include the opening cysteine and the closing phenylalanine or tryptophan. D genes are given only for firm matches. Part of the rows lack a size; the others show once, few, many or a class for expanded clones.

D gene	clone size	V gene	J gene	CDR3 DNA	CDR3 protein
-	-	TRBV14	TRBJ1-2	TGTGCCAGCAGCCCACGGCCCTTGCGGGGCTACACCTTC	CASSPRPLRGYTF
-	-	TRBV7-9	TRBJ1-1	TGTGCCAGCAGGTTGGGGAGGGAAACTGAAGCTTTCTTT	CASRLGRETEAFF
TRBD2	few	TRBV7-8	TRBJ2-5	TGTGCCAGCAGCTCGTCGCTAGCGGAAGAGACCCAGTACTTC	CASSSSLAEETQYF
TRBD1	-	TRBV30	TRBJ2-3	TGTGCCTGGAGACAGGGGGCAAACACAGATACGCAGTATTTT	CAWRQGANTDTQYF
-	-	TRBV15	TRBJ1-5	TGTGCCACCAGCAGAGATCTTGGGCCGAATCAGCCCCAGCATTTT	CATSRDLGPNQPQHF
-	-	TRBV18	TRBJ2-7	TGTGCCAGCTCAGGCCTCCCAGGCGACTACGAGCAGTACTTC	CASSGLPGDYEQYF
TRBD2	-	TRBV7-8	TRBJ2-1	TGTGCCAGCAGCTTAGCTTCGGGACTACTAAATTACAATGAGCAGTTCTTC	CASSLASGLLNYNEQFF
-	-	TRBV18	TRBJ2-7	TGTGCCAGCTCTTCCCAGGGTCATAACGAGCAGTACTTC	CASSSQGHNEQYF
-	-	TRBV28	TRBJ2-1	TGTGCCAGCAGCACGGACTTGGTGGAGCAGTTCTTC	CASSTDLVEQFF
-	-	TRBV7-2	TRBJ2-4	TGTGCCAGCAGCGATCGGGAGTCCAAAAACATTCAGTACTTC	CASSDRESKNIQYF
TRBD2	-	TRBV15	TRBJ2-1	TGTGCCACCAGCAGAGACCCCGGGACTAGCGGGAGTGAGCAGTTCTTC	CATSRDPGTSGSEQFF
TRBD2	-	TRBV5-1	TRBJ2-7	TGCGCCAGCAGCTTGGCTTCTAGCGGGGGGGTGTTGTACGAGCAGTACTTC	CASSLASSGGVLYEQYF
-	-	TRBV9	TRBJ2-7	TGTGCCAGCAGCGGAACCAACAGCTACGAGCAGTACTTC	CASSGTNSYEQYF
-	-	TRBV4-3	TRBJ2-7	TGCGCCAGCAGGCCGGCCCATCCCACGAGCGGGGAGCAGTACTTC	CASRPAHPTSGEQYF
-	once	TRBV4-1	TRBJ1-1	TGCGCCAGCAGCCAACTTGGACAGATGAACACTGAAGCTTTCTTT	CASSQLGQMNTEAFF
-	once	TRBV4-1	TRBJ1-1	TGCGCCAGCAGCCACCCTTTGGCCAGTGAAGCTTTCTTT	CASSHPLASEAFF